Following are 26 T cell receptor beta chains from one sample sequenced in a study of OX40 agonist ivuxolimab in advanced cancers. Profiled with immunoSEQ multiplex PCR; TCRdb holds only in-frame clones, not every one. The table records about 68,000 clones, about 83% of them present only once. Sample: CD4+ or CD8+ T cells sorted from blood, taken in a trial of the OX40 agonist ivuxolimab. These TCRs come from an adult with an advanced solid tumor such as melanoma, head and neck, liver or kidney cancer.

J is TRBJ1-2 and V is TRBV5-1; the D gene is possibly TRBD1 (6 bases). The germline V gene encodes CDR1 SGHRS and CDR2 YFSETQ. The CDR3 has 13 residues. V lost 0 bases, J lost 6 bases, and 9 bases lay in between. The CDR3 DNA is TGCGCCAGCAGCTTGGCCGAGGGGGATGGCTACACCTTC. Amino acid sequence: CASSLAEGDGYTF.

The V call is TRBV9, the J call TRBJ2-5; TRBD1 matches 9 bases. V lost 4 bases, J lost 4 bases, and 8 bases stayed unmatched. The V gene's germline CDR1 is SGDLS and CDR2 YYNGEE. The CDR3 loop spans 15 amino acids. CDR3 in DNA: TGTGCCAGCAGCCCTCAGACAGGGGGAATAGAGACCCAGTACTTC. Translation gives CASSPQTGGIETQYF.

Many counts were recorded for this clone. V is TRBV19 and J is TRBJ2-3; D gene uncertain. The CDR3 runs to 16 residues. Germline CDR1 is LNHDA and CDR2 is SQIVND (reference sequence). Trimming pared 5 bases from V and 3 bases from J, leaving 18 bases between. The CDR3 DNA is TGTGCCAGTAGTTCCGTAAAACCTCCGAGGACAGATACGCAGTATTTT. As protein: CASSSVKPPRTDTQYF.

The chain carries TRBV5-4 and TRBJ1-4, with unresolved D. Germline-derived CDR1 and CDR2 are SGHNT and YYREEE (reference sequence). The CDR3 spans 13 residues. Trimming removed 0 bases at V and 5 bases at J, with 5 bases between. This chain's CDR3 is CASSLAGNEKLFF. The CDR3 region has the DNA TGTGCCAGCAGCTTGGCCGGGAATGAAAAACTGTTTTTT.

This chain links TRBV7-9 with TRBJ1-4, with 9 bases lining up with TRBD1. J was trimmed by 0 bases and V by 5 bases; bases with no gene match: 13. Germline CDR1 and CDR2: SEHNR and FQNEAQ (reference sequence). The CDR3 is 19 amino acids. The CDR3 is CASSTRTGTGFATNEKLFF. CDR3 nucleotide sequence: TGTGCCAGCAGCACTCGTACCGGGACAGGGTTTGCAACTAATGAAAAACTGTTTTTT.

This chain joins TRBV12-2 and TRBJ1-4. TRBV12-2 is a documented pseudogene. The CDR3 sequence is 13 residues long. The CDR3 nucleotides are TGTGCAAGTCGTCCGGGGCCGAATGAAAAACTGTTTTTT. Its protein is CASRPGPNEKLFF.

V gene TRBV7-8 combines with J gene TRBJ1-3; 7 bases align to TRBD1. The CDR3 contains 16 residues. Germline-derived CDR1 and CDR2 are SGHVS and FQNEAQ. With V trimmed by 1 base and J by 7 bases, 10 bases remained unmatched. The CDR3 region has the DNA TGTGCCAGCAGCTTAGAGACAGGGTGGGATAGGAACACCATATATTTT. As protein: CASSLETGWDRNTIYF. Supplemented by reference TRBV7-8 and TRBJ1-3, the full variable domain reads GAGVSQSPRYKVAKRGQDVALRCDPISGHVSLFWYQQALGQGPEFLTYFQNEAQLDKSGLPSDRFFAERPEGSVSTLKIQRTQQEDSAVYLCASSLETGWDRNTIYFGEGSWLTVV.

The gene calls are TRBV6-1 and TRBJ1-2; possibly TRBD1 for D (5 bases). The germline V and J ends were trimmed by 1 base and 7 bases, with 13 bases remaining between them. The germline V gene has CDR1 MNHNS and CDR2 SASEGT. There are 14 residues in the CDR3. The DNA for the CDR3 is TGTGCCAGCAGTGAAGGAGGGCGGGACCGTGGCTACACCTTC. This codes for CASSEGGRDRGYTF.

This clone has just one count. This sequence joins TRBV6-1 and TRBJ2-6, with D maybe TRBD1 (6 bases). V lost 0 bases, J lost 0 bases, and 18 bases lay in between. CDR3 size: 20 residues. The germline V gene encodes CDR1 MNHNS and CDR2 SASEGT. The CDR3 sequence is CASSEARTGPVFSGANVLTF. DNA for the CDR3: TGTGCCAGCAGTGAAGCCCGTACAGGGCCAGTTTTCTCTGGGGCCAACGTCCTGACTTTC.

This clone was detected a few times. The chain combines TRBV7-9 with TRBJ1-2; no clear D. Trimming shortened V by 2 bases and J by 3 bases, and 7 bases separated the two germline ends. The germline V gene encodes CDR1 SEHNR and CDR2 FQNEAQ (reference sequence). This CDR3 region has 13 residues. In DNA, the CDR3 is TGTGCCAGCAGCTTAACGGAAGACTATGGCTACACCTTC. Residues: CASSLTEDYGYTF. The whole variable domain, filled in from reference TRBV7-9 and TRBJ1-2, reads DTGVSQNPRHKITKRGQNVTFRCDPISEHNRLYWYRQTLGQGPEFLTYFQNEAQLEKSRLLSDRFSAERPKGSFSTLEIQRTEQGDSAMYLCASSLTEDYGYTFGSGTRLTVV.

The rearrangement joins TRBV5-1 to TRBJ1-2, with D possibly TRBD1 on 5 matching bases. The germline gives CDR1 SGHRS, CDR2 YFSETQ. Trimming stripped 1 base from V and 8 bases from J, with 18 bases between. The CDR3 is 15 residues long. The CDR3 protein is CASSLSGTALRGYTF. The CDR3 DNA sequence: TGCGCCAGCAGCTTGTCCGGGACTGCCTTACGGGGCTACACCTTC.

This sequence joins TRBV19 and TRBJ1-2, with a possible D match to TRBD1 (6 bases). The CDR3 loop spans 15 amino acids. Germline values: CDR1 LNHDA, CDR2 SQIVND (reference sequence). Trimming cost V 6 bases and J 0 bases, with 14 bases left between them. The CDR3 coding sequence is TGTGCCAGTAGCCGGGGGGCAGGGGCTAACTATGGCTACACCTTC. It specifies CASSRGAGANYGYTF.

CDR3 in amino acids: CASSKGQGPPNSPLHF. The DNA for the CDR3 is TGTGCCAGCAGCAAAGGACAGGGGCCACCTAATTCACCCCTCCACTTT. The J gene is TRBJ1-6, the V gene TRBV21-1; no DNA check was done on the table's D call, TRBD1. TRBV21-1 is an annotated pseudogene. The CDR3 is 16 amino acids.

The V gene is TRBV19, the J gene TRBJ2-3, with 7 bases aligning to TRBD1. The CDR3 contains 16 residues. Trimming cost V 4 bases and J 6 bases; bases outside gene matches: 13. Germline V gene data show CDR1 as LNHDA and CDR2 as SQIVND (reference sequence). DNA of the CDR3: TGTGCCAGTAGTAAGCAGACAGGGAAAGTGGCGGATACGCAGTATTTT. Translating gives CASSKQTGKVADTQYF.

CDR3 loop: CASQTGNTNTGELFF. The CDR3 nucleotides read TGTGCCAGCCAAACAGGGAATACGAACACCGGGGAGCTGTTTTTT. The rearrangement links TRBV2 to TRBJ2-2; a possible D gene is TRBD1 (6 bases). V lost 8 bases, J lost 0 bases, and 13 bases lay in between. The germline CDR1 and CDR2 sequences are SNHLY and FYNNEI. CDR3 size: 15 residues.

This chain links TRBV5-1 with TRBJ2-7; 12 nucleotides agree with TRBD1. The trim removed 3 bases at V and 5 bases at J, leaving 6 bases unmatched. The CDR3 consists of 15 residues. Germline V gives CDR1 SGHRS, CDR2 YFSETQ. The CDR3 region has the DNA TGCGCCAGCAGCTCTACGGGACAGGGGGCTCACGAGCAGTACTTC. Encoded protein: CASSSTGQGAHEQYF.

V usage is TRBV5-1 and J usage is TRBJ2-5; 8 bases fit TRBD2. The CDR3 sequence is 15 residues long. V trimming: 4 bases; J trimming: 4 bases; junction bases outside the gene matches: 9. Germline loops: CDR1 SGHRS, CDR2 YFSETQ. The CDR3 spells CASSLFGGASETQYF. The DNA of the CDR3 is TGCGCCAGCAGCCTTTTCGGGGGGGCCTCAGAGACCCAGTACTTC.

CDR3 nucleotides: TGCGCCAGCCGGATGGACAGGAACACCGGGGAGCTGTTTTTT. Protein sequence: CASRMDRNTGELFF. The chain employs TRBV10-1 and TRBJ2-2, with D possibly matching TRBD1 (6 bases). Germline CDR1 is WNHNN and CDR2 is SYGVQD (reference sequence). V was trimmed by 8 bases and J by 1 base, leaving 11 bases between them. The CDR3 spans 14 residues.

The V call is TRBV2, the J call TRBJ2-6, with D perhaps TRBD1 (6 bases). This CDR3 contains 14 residues. V shed 9 bases and J shed 3 bases, with 12 bases lying between them. From germline, CDR1 is SNHLY and CDR2 FYNNEI. As DNA, the CDR3 is TGTGCCAGTAAAACAGGGTTTGGGGCCAACGTCCTGACTTTC. This gives the protein CASKTGFGANVLTF.

The genes are TRBV2 and TRBJ1-1; possible D gene TRBD1, 5 bases. CDR1 SNHLY and CDR2 FYNNEI come from the germline V gene. V gave up 3 bases and J gave up 1 base, with 6 bases separating them. The CDR3 totals 13 residues. Here the CDR3 DNA reads TGTGCCAGCAGTGACGACAGGAACACTGAAGCTTTCTTT. This codes for CASSDDRNTEAFF.

V usage is TRBV10-2 and J usage is TRBJ2-2, with D perhaps TRBD1 (7 bases). CDR3 length: 14 amino acids. The germline gives CDR1 WSHSY, CDR2 SAAADI. Trimming cost V 3 bases and J 5 bases, with 10 bases left between them. The CDR3: CASSDRGRTGELFF. The CDR3 nucleotides are TGCGCCAGCAGTGACAGGGGGAGGACCGGGGAGCTGTTTTTT.

This clone was detected only once. The V and J genes are TRBV7-6 and TRBJ2-1; 12 bases are shared with TRBD2. CDR1 and CDR2 (germline): SGHVS, FNYEAQ. The CDR3 covers 21 residues. V dropped 8 bases and J dropped 6; count of bases not matched to a gene: 26. The CDR3 bases are TGTGCCAGCTCTCTAGTAGCTAGGTCTAGCGGGGGGGCATCCCCCCTCAATGAGCAGTTCTTC. Amino acids: CASSLVARSSGGASPLNEQFF.

This chain joins TRBV28 and TRBJ1-6; a possible D gene is TRBD1 (6 bases). Germline CDR1 is MDHEN and CDR2 is SYDVKM. The CDR3 covers 15 residues. V was cut by 2 bases and J by 13 bases, with 18 bases left in between. The CDR3 DNA sequence: TGTGCCAGCAGTTTAGGACAGTCACTTGGGAGGCCCCTCCACTTT. Its protein is CASSLGQSLGRPLHF.

J is TRBJ1-4 and V is TRBV6-5; a weak D match, TRBD1 (5 bases). Trimming left V 7 bases short and J 7 bases short, with 16 bases between. CDR1 is MNHEY and CDR2 is SVGAGI in the germline V gene. The CDR3 consists of 14 residues. CDR3: CASTTRGRVEKLFF. As DNA, the CDR3 is TGTGCCAGCACCACTCGGGGCAGGGTTGAAAAACTGTTTTTT.

This chain uses TRBV7-9 with TRBJ1-6; D gene ambiguous. Looked up from germline, CDR1 is SEHNR and CDR2 is FQNEAQ (reference sequence). The CDR3 sequence is 15 residues long. Trimming removed 5 bases at V and 6 bases at J, with 14 bases between. CDR3 protein: CASSQGRGRNSPLHF. CDR3 sequence (DNA): TGTGCCAGCAGCCAAGGCAGAGGACGTAATTCACCCCTCCACTTT.

The gene calls are TRBV27 and TRBJ1-5; 7 nucleotides agree with TRBD1. Looked up from germline, CDR1 is MNHEY and CDR2 is SMNVEV (reference sequence). V lost 5 bases and J lost 6; bases outside the gene matches: 16. This CDR3 spans 17 amino acids. The CDR3: CASSMRGTDRRGQPQHF. The CDR3 DNA reads TGTGCCAGCAGTATGCGTGGGACAGACAGAAGGGGTCAGCCCCAGCATTTT.